Each of the 15 T cell receptor beta chains below was sequenced from the same sample in a study of blood T cell repertoires in COVID-19. Assay used: immunoSEQ multiplex PCR; TCRdb lists only in-frame clones, some missing. The sample shows roughly 140,000 clones, 85% of them seen only once. The sample taken for sequencing was peripheral blood. These receptors were taken from a man over 45 with acute or convalescent COVID-19.

This chain uses TRBV7-6 with TRBJ1-6, with 8 bases aligning to TRBD1. V gave up 4 bases and J gave up 6 bases; unmatched junction bases: 8. This CDR3 comprises 16 residues. CDR1 is SGHVS and CDR2 is FNYEAQ in the germline V gene. CDR3 loop: CASSSTPGQVNSPLHF. The CDR3 region has the DNA TGTGCCAGCAGCTCCACTCCGGGACAGGTTAATTCACCCCTCCACTTT.

The CDR3 is CASSSLSGIWQPQHF. In DNA, the CDR3 is TGTGCCAGCAGCTCCCTTTCAGGAATCTGGCAGCCCCAGCATTTT. J is TRBJ1-5 and V is TRBV7-2; no definite D call. In germline, CDR1 is SGHTA, CDR2 FQGNSA. The CDR3 totals 15 residues. Trimming cost V 4 bases and J 7 bases, with 17 bases left between them.

The chain uses TRBV6-5 and TRBJ2-7, with TRBD2 matching 10 bases. From germline, CDR1 is MNHEY and CDR2 SVGAGI. The CDR3 is 14 amino acids. After removal of 8 bases from V and 4 bases from J, the junction contained 8 bases not matched to a gene. Here the CDR3 DNA reads TGTGCCAGCCGCGTAGCGGGAGGTTTATACGAGCAGTACTTC. Its translation is CASRVAGGLYEQYF.

The chain combines TRBV3-1 (or the pseudogene TRBV3-2) with TRBJ1-4; D might be TRBD1 (5 bases). Trimming shortened V by 0 bases and J by 10 bases, and 9 bases separated the two germline ends. The CDR3 consists of 13 residues. In germline, CDR1 is LGHDT, CDR2 YNNKEL (reference sequence). The CDR3 loop is CASSQDRDRKLFF. In DNA, the CDR3 is TGTGCCAGCAGCCAAGACAGGGATCGAAAACTGTTTTTT.

The rearrangement links TRBV5-6 to TRBJ2-1, with 11 bases identical to TRBD2. CDR3 length: 13 amino acids. Germline V gene sequence: CDR1 SGHDT, CDR2 YYEEEE. Trimming at V came to 4 bases and at J to 10 bases, leaving 4 bases not matched to a gene. The CDR3 sequence: CASSRGLADEQFF. The CDR3 bases are TGTGCCAGCAGCAGGGGACTAGCGGACGAGCAGTTCTTC.

The chain joins TRBV5-1 to TRBJ1-6; a weak D match, TRBD1 (6 bases). Per the germline V gene, CDR1 is SGHRS and CDR2 is YFSETQ. With 1 base removed from V and 0 bases from J, the gap between germline ends came to 20 bases. The CDR3 contains 20 residues. For the CDR3, the DNA is TGCGCCAGCAGCTTGACGGCAGGCGAAAAAGGGGGCTCCTATAATTCACCCCTCCACTTT. Amino acids: CASSLTAGEKGGSYNSPLHF.

The rearrangement joins TRBV19 to TRBJ1-5, with a tentative D call TRBD1 (5 bases). Germline CDR1 reads LNHDA; CDR2 reads SQIVND (reference sequence). This CDR3 spans 13 amino acids. With 5 bases removed from V and 4 bases from J, the gap between germline ends came to 9 bases. The CDR3 region has the DNA TGTGCCAGTAGTCGCAGGGCAAATCAGCCCCAGCATTTT. It yields the protein CASSRRANQPQHF.

The CDR3: CATMDGTPPGELFF. The CDR3 bases are TGTGCCACCATGGACGGGACTCCCCCCGGGGAGCTGTTTTTT. The V gene is TRBV24-1, the J gene TRBJ2-2; maybe TRBD2 (6 bases). Germline CDR1 KGHDR, CDR2 SFDVKD. The CDR3 contains 14 residues. Trimming shortened V by 8 bases and J by 6 bases, and 15 bases separated the two germline ends.

The CDR3 sequence: CASSPGRLVSTDTQYF. DNA for the CDR3: TGTGCCAGCAGCCCTGGCAGACTCGTAAGCACAGATACGCAGTATTTT. The chain joins TRBV7-3 to TRBJ2-3, with D unclear. CDR1 and CDR2 from the germline V gene are SGHTA and FQGTGA. The CDR3 totals 16 residues. The V end lost 5 bases, the J end lost 0 bases, and 15 bases lay between the germline ends.

The chain employs TRBV11-2 and TRBJ2-2, with a weak D call TRBD1 (6 bases). Germline V gives CDR1 SGHAT, CDR2 FQNNGV. The ends were cut back, 5 bases at V and 6 bases at J, with 13 bases in the middle. This CDR3 is built from 14 residues. This CDR3 reads CASSVGRGSGELFF. CDR3 DNA: TGTGCCAGCAGCGTAGGCAGGGGTTCCGGGGAGCTGTTTTTT.

The chain combines TRBV5-1 with TRBJ2-5; TRBD1 agrees at 9 bases. V lost 0 bases and J lost 3; bases outside the gene matches: 3. CDR1 SGHRS and CDR2 YFSETQ come from the germline V gene. The CDR3 sequence is 15 residues long. This CDR3 is CASSLAGTGKETQYF. In DNA, the CDR3 is TGCGCCAGCAGCTTGGCCGGGACAGGGAAAGAGACCCAGTACTTC.

V and J are TRBV27 and TRBJ2-7; 9 bases fit TRBD1. J gave up 0 bases and V 3 bases, and 9 bases lay outside the gene matches. The germline V gene encodes CDR1 MNHEY and CDR2 SMNVEV (reference sequence). The CDR3 is made up of 17 amino acids. The CDR3 reads CASSFERRDRASYEQYF. CDR3 DNA: TGTGCCAGCAGTTTCGAACGACGGGACAGGGCCTCCTACGAGCAGTACTTC.

A note on this clone: Other DNA sequences in the same sample also yield this CDR3. The chain couples TRBV4-1 to TRBJ1-5; D remains ambiguous. CDR1 MGHRA and CDR2 YSYEKL come from the germline V gene. V was cut by 1 base and J by 3 bases, with 13 bases left in between. The CDR3 runs 16 residues. The CDR3 here is CASSQGYQINNQPQHF. In DNA, the CDR3 is TGCGCCAGCAGCCAAGGGTATCAGATAAACAATCAGCCCCAGCATTTT.

This chain joins TRBV11-3 and TRBJ1-3; 7 bases fit TRBD1. Per the germline V gene, CDR1 is SGHNT and CDR2 is YENEEA. Trimming cost V 3 bases and J 0 bases; bases outside gene matches: 5. This CDR3 has 16 amino acids. The CDR3 reads CASSLGTASSGNTIYF. As DNA, the CDR3 is TGTGCCAGCAGCTTGGGGACAGCGAGCTCTGGAAACACCATATATTTT.

V and J are TRBV5-6 and TRBJ1-2; 7 bases fit TRBD1. Germline trimming cut 4 bases from V and 6 bases from J; bases unmatched to any gene: 6. The germline V gene has CDR1 SGHDT and CDR2 YYEEEE. This CDR3 comprises 13 residues. The CDR3 bases are TGTGCCAGCAGCAGGGACAGAGTAAATGGCTACACCTTC. Residues: CASSRDRVNGYTF.